These 10 T cell receptor beta chains share one sample of origin, sequenced in a study of regulatory T cells in long-lasting Graves disease. Arm-PCR of CDR3 regions and iRepertoire HTBI primers were the basis on which TCR beta libraries were built. TCRdb re-analysed the multiplex PCR reads in MiXCR, keeping a single row per CDR3 protein. The sample comprises 350,000 to 550,000 distinct CDR3 sequences, less than 20% of which are singletons, and 20% to 25% rests with the top ten. The time point denotes: newly diagnosed GD, antithyroid drugs for less than 3 months. PBMC RNA served as the TCR library source. These data were likewise used in another study, on T cells in Graves' hyperthyroidism and ophthalmopathy.

The specimen was peripheral blood mononuclear cells (PBMCs), collected at new diagnosis, from a patient treated with antithyroid drugs. Source of these receptors: a woman under 30 with Graves disease.

This clonotype was seen more than once but under ten times. The rearrangement links TRBV3-1 to TRBJ2-3; 8 positions agree with TRBD1. The ends lost 3 bases at V and 3 bases at J; junction bases unmatched: 2. CDR1 is LGHDT, CDR2 YNNKEL, per germline (reference sequence). CDR3 length equals 14 residues. DNA for the CDR3: TGTGCCAGCAGCCACAGGGGGCGGACAGATACGCAGTATTTT. Translated: CASSHRGRTDTQYF.

The chain uses TRBV12-3 or TRBV12-4 and TRBJ2-7, with 9 bases identical to TRBD2. Unmatched junction bases numbered 6, after V lost 6 bases and J lost 0 bases. This CDR3 contains 15 residues. In DNA, the CDR3 is TGTGCCAGCAGCGTTAGCGGGAGCGTCTCCTACGAGCAGTACTTC. It is translated as CASSVSGSVSYEQYF.

This clonotype was seen at least ten times. The J gene is TRBJ1-1, the V gene TRBV11-2; maybe TRBD1 (6 bases). Deletions cut 5 bases from V and 5 bases from J, with 18 bases between. The CDR3 covers 15 residues. Per germline, CDR1 SGHAT and CDR2 FQNNGV. The CDR3 loop reads CASSPTGASVTEAFF. CDR3 coding DNA: TGTGCCAGCAGCCCGACGGGGGCCTCGGTTACTGAAGCTTTCTTT. Full variable domain (remainder filled in from reference TRBV11-2 and TRBJ1-1): EAGVAQSPRYKIIEKRQSVAFWCNPISGHATLYWYQQILGQGPKLLIQFQNNGVVDDSQLPKDRFSAERLKGVDSTLKIQPAKLEDSAVYLCASSPTGASVTEAFFGQGTRLTVV.

This clonotype was observed at least ten times. V is TRBV6-5 and J is TRBJ2-5; the D gene is possibly TRBD2 (6 bases). Trimming took 0 bases from V and 2 from J, leaving 16 bases between them. The germline V gene encodes CDR1 MNHEY and CDR2 SVGAGI. CDR3 size: 17 residues. Here the CDR3 DNA reads TGTGCCAGCAGTTACTCGATGGGGGGATCCCTACAAGAGACCCAGTACTTC. Translation gives CASSYSMGGSLQETQYF.

The V and J genes are TRBV18 and TRBJ2-1, with 9 positions matching TRBD1. The CDR3 loop spans 16 amino acids. V shed 5 bases and J 7 bases; nucleotides not matched to a gene: 12. Germline CDR1 reads KGHSH; CDR2 reads LQKENI. The CDR3 sequence is CASSSLPGQGVNEQFF. As DNA, the CDR3 is TGTGCCAGCTCATCTCTACCGGGACAGGGTGTGAATGAGCAGTTCTTC.

V usage is TRBV6-5 and J usage is TRBJ2-3, with D unresolved. Trimming stripped 2 bases from V and 4 bases from J, with 7 bases between. CDR1 and CDR2 (germline): MNHEY, SVGAGI. The CDR3 totals 13 residues. CDR3 nucleotide sequence: TGTGCCAGCAGTTACGAGTTCCCAGATACGCAGTATTTT. Its protein product is CASSYEFPDTQYF.

The rearrangement links TRBV7-2 to TRBJ2-7; no clear D gene. The CDR3 totals 13 residues. Germline CDR1 reads SGHTA; CDR2 reads FQGNSA. Trimming left V 2 bases short and J 2 bases short, with 7 bases between. The CDR3 nucleotides are TGTGCCAGCAGCTTACAACGGACCTACGAGCAGTACTTC. Residues: CASSLQRTYEQYF.

This clonotype showed up just a few times. The chain links TRBV6-2 or TRBV6-3 to TRBJ2-1; D is unclear. CDR1 is MNHEY and CDR2 is SVGEGT in the germline V gene. The CDR3 totals 12 residues. The germline V and J ends were trimmed by 6 bases and 7 bases, with 10 bases remaining between them. CDR3 bases: TGTGCCAGCAGCTCCGGACCGAATGAGCAGTTCTTC. It specifies CASSSGPNEQFF.

The chain employs TRBV28 and TRBJ1-2, with 9 positions matching TRBD1. The junction had 3 bases not matched to a gene; V was cut back by 4 bases and J by 3 bases. The CDR3 contains 14 residues. The germline V gene has CDR1 MDHEN and CDR2 SYDVKM. CDR3 nucleotide sequence: TGTGCCAGCAGTTCCGGGACAGGGTACTATGGCTACACCTTC. As protein: CASSSGTGYYGYTF.

This clonotype came up many times. The V gene is TRBV30, the J gene TRBJ2-1; 8 nucleotides match TRBD2. CDR3 length equals 13 residues. Per the germline V gene, CDR1 is GTSNPN and CDR2 is SVGIG (reference sequence). The J segment lost 5 bases and the V segment lost 4 bases, leaving 4 bases of the junction unmatched. This CDR3 reads CAWTGTRDNEQFF. The CDR3 DNA follows: TGTGCCTGGACCGGGACTAGAGACAATGAGCAGTTCTTC.